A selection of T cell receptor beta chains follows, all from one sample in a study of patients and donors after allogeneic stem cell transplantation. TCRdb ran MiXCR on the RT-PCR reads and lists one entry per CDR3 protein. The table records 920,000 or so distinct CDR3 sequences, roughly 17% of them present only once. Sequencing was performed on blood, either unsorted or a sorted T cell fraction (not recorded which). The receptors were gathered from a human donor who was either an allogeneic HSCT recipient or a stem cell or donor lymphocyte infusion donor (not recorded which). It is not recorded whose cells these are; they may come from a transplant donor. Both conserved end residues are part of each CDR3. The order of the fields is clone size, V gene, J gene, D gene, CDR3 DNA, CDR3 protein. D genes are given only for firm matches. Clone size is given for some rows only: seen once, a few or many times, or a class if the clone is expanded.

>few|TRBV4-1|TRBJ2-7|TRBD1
TGCGCCAGCAGCCAACCGACAGGGCCGACCTCCTACGAGCAGTACTTC
CASSQPTGPTSYEQYF
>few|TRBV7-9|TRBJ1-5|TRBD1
TGTGCCAGCAGCTTCGGGACAGGAGCTGGGAATCAGCCCCAGCATTTT
CASSFGTGAGNQPQHF
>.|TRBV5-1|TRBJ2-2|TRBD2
TGCGCCAGCAGCTTGGCCGGGACTAGCGGGAGTTTGAACACCGGGGAGCTGTTTTTT
CASSLAGTSGSLNTGELFF
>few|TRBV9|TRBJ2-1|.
TGTGCCAGCAGCGTAGTGACCCTTACTGAGCAGTTCTTC
CASSVVTLTEQFF
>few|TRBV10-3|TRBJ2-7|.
TGTGCCATCAGTGGGGGCGGCGGGAACTCCTACGAGCAGTACTTC
CAISGGGGNSYEQYF
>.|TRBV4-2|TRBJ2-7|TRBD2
TGTGCCAGCAGCCAAGATAGCGGGGGGGCCCAGGCCTACGAGCAGTACTTC
CASSQDSGGAQAYEQYF
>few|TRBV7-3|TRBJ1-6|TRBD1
TGTGCCAGCAGCTTAAAAGGGGGCTGGGATAATTCACCCCTCCACTTT
CASSLKGGWDNSPLHF
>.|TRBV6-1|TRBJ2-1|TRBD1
TGTGCCAGCAGCCCCGGGACAGGGGAGGGCAATGAGCAGTTCTTC
CASSPGTGEGNEQFF
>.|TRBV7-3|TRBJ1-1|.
TGTGCCAGCAGCCCTACGGGCAGGGGGAACACTGAAGCTTTCTTT
CASSPTGRGNTEAFF
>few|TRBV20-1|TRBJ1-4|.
TGCAGTGCTAGAGATCAGGTCGAGGCGGGTAGTGAAAAACTGTTTTTT
CSARDQVEAGSEKLFF
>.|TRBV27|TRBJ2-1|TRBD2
TGTGCCAGCAGTTTTGATGGGCTAGCGGGAGGCCCACGGGCCAATGAGCAGTTCTTC
CASSFDGLAGGPRANEQFF
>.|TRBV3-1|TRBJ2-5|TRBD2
TGTGCCAGCAGCCAACCGGGACTAGCGGGAGGGAAAGAGACCCAGTACTTC
CASSQPGLAGGKETQYF
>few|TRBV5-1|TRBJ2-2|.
TGCGCCAGCAGCTCACGGGCCTCGAACACCGGGGAGCTGTTTTTT
CASSSRASNTGELFF
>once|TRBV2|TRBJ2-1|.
TGTGCCGGCAGTGAAAAGGGCCTAACCTACAATGAGCAGTTCTTC
CAGSEKGLTYNEQFF
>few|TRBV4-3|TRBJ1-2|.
TGCGCCAGCAGCCAAGTATCCGGCGGGGGCGACTATGGCTACACCTTC
CASSQVSGGGDYGYTF
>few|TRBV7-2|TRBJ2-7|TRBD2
TGTGCCAGCAGCTTAGTGAGTAGCGGGAGCCCCTACGAGCAGTACTTC
CASSLVSSGSPYEQYF
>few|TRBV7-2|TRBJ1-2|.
TGTGCCAGCAGCTTAGAGTTATCTAACTATGGCTACACCTTC
CASSLELSNYGYTF
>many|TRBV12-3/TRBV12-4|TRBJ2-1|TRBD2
TGTGCCAGCAGTCCACTAAGCGGGACCTCCTACAATGAGCAGTTCTTC
CASSPLSGTSYNEQFF
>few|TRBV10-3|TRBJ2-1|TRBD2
TGTGCCATCAGCCCGTTCGCTAGCGGGAGCTCCTACAATGAGCAGTTCTTC
CAISPFASGSSYNEQFF
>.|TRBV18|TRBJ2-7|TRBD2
TGTGCCAGCTCACCACCTAGCGGGCCCTACGAGCAGTACTTC
CASSPPSGPYEQYF
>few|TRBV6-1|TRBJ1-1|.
TGTGCCAGCGGGGACATTGTAACTGAAGCTTTCTTT
CASGDIVTEAFF
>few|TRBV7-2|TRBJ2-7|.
TGTGCCAGCAGCTTACAGGGTTGGGAGAACTACGAGCAGTACTTC
CASSLQGWENYEQYF
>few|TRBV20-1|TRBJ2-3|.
TGCAGTGCTCGCGCGGGACACCAAATCACAGATACGCAGTATTTT
CSARAGHQITDTQYF
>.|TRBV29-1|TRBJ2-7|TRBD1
TGCAGCGTGGGACAGGCAACCTACGAGCAGTACTTC
CSVGQATYEQYF
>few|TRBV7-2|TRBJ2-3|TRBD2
TGTGCCAGCAGCTCCCCCCAACTAGCGAACACAGATACGCAGTATTTT
CASSSPQLANTDTQYF
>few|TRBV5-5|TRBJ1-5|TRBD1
TGTGCCAGCAGCTCGAGACAGGGAGACTTTCAGCCCCAGCATTTT
CASSSRQGDFQPQHF
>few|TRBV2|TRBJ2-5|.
TGTGCCAGCAGTGTTCTCCATGAAGAGACCCAGTACTTC
CASSVLHEETQYF
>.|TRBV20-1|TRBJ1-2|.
TGCAGTGCATCCGTAGGAGAAGGCTACACCTTC
CSASVGEGYTF
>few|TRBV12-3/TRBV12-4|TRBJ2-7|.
TGTGCCAGCAGTTTAAACGGACGACTATACGAGCAGTACTTC
CASSLNGRLYEQYF
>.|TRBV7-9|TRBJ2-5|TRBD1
TGTGCCAGCAGCTCCAGTGGCAGGGGGCTGCAAGAGACCCAGTACTTC
CASSSSGRGLQETQYF
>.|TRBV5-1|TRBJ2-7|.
TGCGCCAGCGGCTTCCGGGTTCCCGACGAGCAGTACTTC
CASGFRVPDEQYF
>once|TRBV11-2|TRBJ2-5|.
TGTGCCAGCAGCTTAGGGTCCCCAGGGAGGAGGGTCCAGTACTTC
CASSLGSPGRRVQYF
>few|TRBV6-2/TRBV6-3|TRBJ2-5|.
TGTGCCAGCATACCCTTGACAGCTCCCGCGGGAGAGACCCAGTACTTC
CASIPLTAPAGETQYF
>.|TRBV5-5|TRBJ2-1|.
TGTGCCAGCAGCTCGCCCATTGGGGTCAGCGGATCCTACAATGAGCAGTTCTTC
CASSSPIGVSGSYNEQFF
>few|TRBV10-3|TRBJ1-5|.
TGTGCCATCAGTGAAGCGGGACCCCATCAGCCCCAGCATTTT
CAISEAGPHQPQHF
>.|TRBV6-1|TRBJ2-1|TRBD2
TGTGCCAGCAGACCTATAGCGGGGCGGAATGAGCAGTTCTTC
CASRPIAGRNEQFF
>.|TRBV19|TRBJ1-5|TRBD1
TGTGCCAGTAGTCCAGGACAGGGGAGGCAGCCCCAGCATTTT
CASSPGQGRQPQHF
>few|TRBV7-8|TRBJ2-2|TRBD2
TGTGCCAGCAGCCCGCTTAGCGGGGGGGCCACCGGGGAGCTGTTTTTT
CASSPLSGGATGELFF
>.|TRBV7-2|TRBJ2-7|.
TGTGCCAGCAGCTTAGATGGCAGGGGTTCTGCCGAGCAGTACTTC
CASSLDGRGSAEQYF
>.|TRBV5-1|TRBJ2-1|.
TGCGCCAGCAGCTTGGCCGAGGGGGGCAAGCAGTTCTTC
CASSLAEGGKQFF
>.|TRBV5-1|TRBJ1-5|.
TGCGCCAGCAGCTTGGTAAGGGATAGCAATCAGCCCCAGCATTTT
CASSLVRDSNQPQHF